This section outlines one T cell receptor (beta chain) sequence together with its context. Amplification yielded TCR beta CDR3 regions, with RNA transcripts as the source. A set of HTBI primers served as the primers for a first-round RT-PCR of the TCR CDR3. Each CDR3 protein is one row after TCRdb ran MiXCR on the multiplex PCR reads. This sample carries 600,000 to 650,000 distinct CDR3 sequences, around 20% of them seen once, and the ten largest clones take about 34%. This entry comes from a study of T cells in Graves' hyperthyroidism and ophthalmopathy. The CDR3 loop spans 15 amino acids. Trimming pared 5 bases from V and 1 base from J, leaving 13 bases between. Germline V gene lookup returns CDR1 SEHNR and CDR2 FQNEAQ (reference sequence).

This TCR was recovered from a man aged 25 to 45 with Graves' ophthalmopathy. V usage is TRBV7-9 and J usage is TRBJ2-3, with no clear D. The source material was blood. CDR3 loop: CASSPNTARTDTQYF. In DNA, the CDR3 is TGTGCCAGCAGCCCTAATACGGCCCGCACAGATACGCAGTATTTT. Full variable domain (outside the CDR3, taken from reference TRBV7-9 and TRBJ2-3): DTGVSQNPRHKITKRGQNVTFRCDPISEHNRLYWYRQTLGQGPEFLTYFQNEAQLEKSRLLSDRFSAERPKGSFSTLEIQRTEQGDSAMYLCASSPNTARTDTQYFGPGTRLTVL.